One TCR beta chain is described in this entry. This specimen comes from a study of blood T cell repertoires in COVID-19. Study details: From T cells, B-cell-depleted T cells, or PBMCs came the material, which was cDNA or gDNA.

Data came from immunoSEQ multiplex PCR; TCRdb stores just in-frame clones and leaves some out. In the table there are a few hundred thousand clones, over 75% of which are singletons. The CDR3 sequence is 20 residues long. In germline, CDR1 is MGHRA, CDR2 YSYEKL. Between the trimmed V and J ends, which lost 0 bases and 1 base, there was a span of 24 bases. Participants had their cohort set by participant-reported clinical history. This receptor was taken from a woman in her twenties or thirties who had recovered from COVID-19. The source material was PBMCs or T cells enriched from blood (not recorded which). The gene calls are TRBV4-1 and TRBJ2-5; TRBD2 might be the D (7 bases). CDR3 protein: CASSQDRGGQGTFLQETQYF. The CDR3 nucleotides are TGCGCCAGCAGCCAAGATAGGGGGGGGCAGGGAACCTTTCTCCAAGAGACCCAGTACTTC.